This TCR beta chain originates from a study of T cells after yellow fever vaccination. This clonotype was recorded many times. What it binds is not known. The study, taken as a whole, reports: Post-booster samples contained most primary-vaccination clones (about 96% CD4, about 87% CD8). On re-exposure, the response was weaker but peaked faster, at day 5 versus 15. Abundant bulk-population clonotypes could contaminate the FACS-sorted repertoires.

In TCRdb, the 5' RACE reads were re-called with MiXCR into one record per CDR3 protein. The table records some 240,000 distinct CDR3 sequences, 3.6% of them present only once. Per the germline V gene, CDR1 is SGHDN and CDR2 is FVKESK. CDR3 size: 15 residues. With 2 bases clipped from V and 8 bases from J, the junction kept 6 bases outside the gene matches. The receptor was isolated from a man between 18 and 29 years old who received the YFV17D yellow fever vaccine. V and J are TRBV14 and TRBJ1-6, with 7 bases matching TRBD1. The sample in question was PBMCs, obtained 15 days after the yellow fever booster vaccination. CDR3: CASSQYRGGDSPLHF. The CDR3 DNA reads TGTGCCAGCAGCCAATACAGGGGCGGAGATTCACCCCTCCACTTT. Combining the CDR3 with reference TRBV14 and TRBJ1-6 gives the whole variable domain EAGVTQFPSHSVIEKGQTVTLRCDPISGHDNLYWYRRVMGKEIKFLLHFVKESKQDESGMPNNRFLAERTGGTYSTLKVQPAELEDSGVYFCASSQYRGGDSPLHFGNGTRLTVT.